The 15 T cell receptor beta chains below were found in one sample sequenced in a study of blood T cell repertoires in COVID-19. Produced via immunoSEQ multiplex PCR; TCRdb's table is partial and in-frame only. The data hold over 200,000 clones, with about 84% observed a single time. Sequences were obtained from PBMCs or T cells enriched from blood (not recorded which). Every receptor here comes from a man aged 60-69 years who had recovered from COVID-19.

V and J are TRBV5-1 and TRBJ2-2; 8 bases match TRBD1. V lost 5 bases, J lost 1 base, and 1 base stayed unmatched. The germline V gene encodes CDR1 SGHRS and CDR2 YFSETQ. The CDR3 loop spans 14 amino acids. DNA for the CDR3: TGCGCCAGCAGTGGGACAGGGAACACCGGGGAGCTGTTTTTT. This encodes CASSGTGNTGELFF.

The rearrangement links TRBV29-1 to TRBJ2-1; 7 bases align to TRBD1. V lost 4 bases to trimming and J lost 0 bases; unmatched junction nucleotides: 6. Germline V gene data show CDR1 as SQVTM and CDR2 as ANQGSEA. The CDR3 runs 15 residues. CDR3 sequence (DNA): TGCAGCGTTGGGAACCGGGACAGCTCCTACAATGAGCAGTTCTTC. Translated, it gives CSVGNRDSSYNEQFF.

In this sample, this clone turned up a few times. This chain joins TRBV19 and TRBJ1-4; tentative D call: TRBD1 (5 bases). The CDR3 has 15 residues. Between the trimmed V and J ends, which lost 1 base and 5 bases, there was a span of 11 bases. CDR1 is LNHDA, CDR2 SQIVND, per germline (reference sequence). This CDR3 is CASSIGGVLNEKLFF. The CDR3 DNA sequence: TGTGCCAGTAGTATAGGGGGGGTCCTGAATGAAAAACTGTTTTTT.

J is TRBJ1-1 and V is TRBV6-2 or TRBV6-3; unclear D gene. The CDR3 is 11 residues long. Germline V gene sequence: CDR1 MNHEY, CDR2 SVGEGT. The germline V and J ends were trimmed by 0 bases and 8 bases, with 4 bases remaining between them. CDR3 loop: CASSYSLEAFF. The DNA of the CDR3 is TGTGCCAGCAGTTACTCTTTAGAAGCTTTCTTT.

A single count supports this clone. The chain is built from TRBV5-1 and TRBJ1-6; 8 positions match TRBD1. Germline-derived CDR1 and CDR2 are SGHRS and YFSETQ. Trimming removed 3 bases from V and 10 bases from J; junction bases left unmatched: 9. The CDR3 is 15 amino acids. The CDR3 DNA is TGCGCCAGCAGCTGGGGGCAGGGGGCTTCCTCACCCCTCCACTTT. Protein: CASSWGQGASSPLHF.

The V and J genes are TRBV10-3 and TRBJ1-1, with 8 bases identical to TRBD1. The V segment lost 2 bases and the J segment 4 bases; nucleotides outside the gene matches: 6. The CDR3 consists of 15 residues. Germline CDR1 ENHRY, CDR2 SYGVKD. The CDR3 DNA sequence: TGTGCCATCAGTGAGCCTCAGGGGGCTGGCACTGAAGCTTTCTTT. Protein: CAISEPQGAGTEAFF.

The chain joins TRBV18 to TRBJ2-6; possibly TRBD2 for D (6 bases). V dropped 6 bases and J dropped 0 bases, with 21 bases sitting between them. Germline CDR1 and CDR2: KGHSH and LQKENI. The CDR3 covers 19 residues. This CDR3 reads CASSPVGGTGSSGANVLTF. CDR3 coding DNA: TGTGCCAGCTCCCCTGTGGGCGGGACTGGTAGCTCTGGGGCCAACGTCCTGACTTTC.

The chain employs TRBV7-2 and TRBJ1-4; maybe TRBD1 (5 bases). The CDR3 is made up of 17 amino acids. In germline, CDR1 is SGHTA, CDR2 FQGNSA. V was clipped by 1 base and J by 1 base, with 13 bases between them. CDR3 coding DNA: TGTGCCAGCAGCTTAGTCGGGGGGGTAGGAACTAATGAAAAACTGTTTTTT. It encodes CASSLVGGVGTNEKLFF.

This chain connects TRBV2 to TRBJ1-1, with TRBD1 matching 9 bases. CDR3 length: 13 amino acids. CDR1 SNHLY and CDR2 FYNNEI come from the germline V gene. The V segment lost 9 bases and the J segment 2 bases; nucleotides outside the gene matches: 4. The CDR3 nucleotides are TGTGCCAGTGGGACAGGGAGAAACACTGAAGCTTTCTTT. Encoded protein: CASGTGRNTEAFF.

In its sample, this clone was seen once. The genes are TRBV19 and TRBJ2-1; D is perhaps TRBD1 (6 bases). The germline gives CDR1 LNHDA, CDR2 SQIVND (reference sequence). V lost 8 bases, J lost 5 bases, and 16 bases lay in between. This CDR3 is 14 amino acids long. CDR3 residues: CASVPGTYHNEQFF. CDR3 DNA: TGTGCCAGTGTCCCCGGGACATACCACAATGAGCAGTTCTTC.

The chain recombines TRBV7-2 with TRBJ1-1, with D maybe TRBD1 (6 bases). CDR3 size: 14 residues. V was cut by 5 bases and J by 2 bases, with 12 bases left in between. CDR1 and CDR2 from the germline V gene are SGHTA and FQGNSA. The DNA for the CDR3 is TGTGCCAGCAGCGCCGGGACACCTAACACTGAAGCTTTCTTT. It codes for CASSAGTPNTEAFF.

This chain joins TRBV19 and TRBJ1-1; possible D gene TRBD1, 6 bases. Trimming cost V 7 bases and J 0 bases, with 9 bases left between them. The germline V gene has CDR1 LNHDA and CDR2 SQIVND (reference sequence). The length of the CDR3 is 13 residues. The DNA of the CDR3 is TGTGCCAGTAACAGGGTGGTGAACACTGAAGCTTTCTTT. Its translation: CASNRVVNTEAFF. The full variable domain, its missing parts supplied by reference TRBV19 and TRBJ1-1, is DGGITQSPKYLFRKEGQNVTLSCEQNLNHDAMYWYRQDPGQGLRLIYYSQIVNDFQKGDIAEGYSVSREKKESFPLTVTSAQKNPTAFYLCASNRVVNTEAFFGQGTRLTVV.

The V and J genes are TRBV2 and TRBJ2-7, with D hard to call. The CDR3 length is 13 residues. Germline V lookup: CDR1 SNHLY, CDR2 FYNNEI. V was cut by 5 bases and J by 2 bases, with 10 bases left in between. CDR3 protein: CASSYDTAYEQYF. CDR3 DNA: TGTGCCAGCAGTTACGATACAGCCTACGAGCAGTACTTC.

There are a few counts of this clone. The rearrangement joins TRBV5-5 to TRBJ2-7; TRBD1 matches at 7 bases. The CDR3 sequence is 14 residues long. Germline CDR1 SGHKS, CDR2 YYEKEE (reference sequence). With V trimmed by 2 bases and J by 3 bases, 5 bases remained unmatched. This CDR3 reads CASSFRDRNYEQYF. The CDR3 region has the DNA TGTGCCAGCAGCTTCCGGGACAGAAACTACGAGCAGTACTTC.

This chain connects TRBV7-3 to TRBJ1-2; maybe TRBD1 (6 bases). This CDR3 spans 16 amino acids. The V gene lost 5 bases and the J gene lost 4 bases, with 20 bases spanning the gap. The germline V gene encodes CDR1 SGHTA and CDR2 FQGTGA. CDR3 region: CASSPRGGEAPYGYTF. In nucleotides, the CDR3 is TGTGCCAGCAGCCCAAGGGGGGGAGAGGCACCCTATGGCTACACCTTC.